This T cell receptor beta chain was obtained from a study of blood T cell repertoires in COVID-19. Study information: Samples of COVID-19 (acute and convalescent) were obtained from the United States, Italy and Spain. Sources were T cells, B-cell-depleted T cells, or PBMCs; the material itself was cDNA or gDNA.

Original analysis: How many nucleated cells were present was estimated from reference gene primer amplification. TCRdb's table, derived via immunoSEQ multiplex PCR, lists solely in-frame clones and lacks some. The V and J calls and the clone size are those of that table, but D and trimming were determined from the DNA. Of about 220,000 clones in the sample, around 91% were seen once. Germline V CDR1 and CDR2: KGHDR, SFDVKD. V trimming: 9 bases; J trimming: 2 bases; junction bases outside the gene matches: 5. The CDR3 runs to 14 residues. Study members were between 18 and 89 years old and lived in around 24 US regions.

The sequenced sample consisted of PBMCs or T cells enriched from blood (not recorded which). The chain uses TRBV24-1 and TRBJ2-2, with 7 bases identical to TRBD1. The clonotype was recovered from a woman younger than 35 in a cohort exposed to, infected with or recovered from COVID-19 (not recorded which). DNA of the CDR3: TGTGCCACCCAGGCAGGGGGAAACACCGGGGAGCTGTTTTTT. Amino acid sequence: CATQAGGNTGELFF.